This T cell receptor (beta chain) was sequenced for a study of beta chain features in type 1 diabetes. CDR1 and CDR2 from the germline V gene are LNHDA and SQIVND (reference sequence). With 10 bases removed from V and 2 bases from J, the gap between germline ends came to 33 bases. The CDR3 length is 19 residues. The study's findings and limits: For Type 1 diabetes patients, all four CD4+ subsets carried TCRB CDR3s that were moderately but significantly shorter.

This clone was detected a few times. Its antigen is undetermined. What was sequenced were expressed TCRB transcripts, since all of the isolated RNA had been reverse transcribed. Some clones are missing from TCRdb's copy, which holds only in-frame ones; the method was immunoSEQ multiplex PCR. The table includes almost 350,000 clones, around 9.7% detected once. The sequenced sample consisted of central memory CD4+ T cells from blood. The TCR originated in a man under 40 with type 1 diabetes. V gene TRBV19 combines with J gene TRBJ2-7, with a weak D call TRBD1 (6 bases). CDR3 DNA sequence: TGTGCCATCCCCAAAGCTCGGAGGACAGTAATCCGTGTCACCTACGAGCAGTACTTC. Protein product: CAIPKARRTVIRVTYEQYF.